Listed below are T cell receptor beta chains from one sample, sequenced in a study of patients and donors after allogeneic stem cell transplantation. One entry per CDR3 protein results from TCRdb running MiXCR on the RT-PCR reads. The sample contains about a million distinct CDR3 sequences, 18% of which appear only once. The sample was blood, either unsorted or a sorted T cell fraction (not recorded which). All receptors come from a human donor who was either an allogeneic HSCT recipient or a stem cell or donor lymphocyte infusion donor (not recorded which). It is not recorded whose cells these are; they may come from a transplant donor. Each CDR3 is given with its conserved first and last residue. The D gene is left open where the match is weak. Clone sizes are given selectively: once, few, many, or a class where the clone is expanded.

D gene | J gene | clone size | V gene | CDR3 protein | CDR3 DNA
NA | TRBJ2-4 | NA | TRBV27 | CASSSEELAKNIQYF | TGTGCCAGCAGTTCGGAAGAATTAGCCAAAAACATTCAGTACTTC
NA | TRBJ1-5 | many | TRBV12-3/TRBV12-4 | CASSMSDVNQPQHF | TGTGCCAGCAGCATGTCGGATGTCAATCAGCCCCAGCATTTT
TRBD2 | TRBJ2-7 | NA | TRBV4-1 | CASSQRLAGAYEQYF | TGCGCCAGCAGCCAGCGACTAGCGGGAGCATACGAGCAGTACTTC
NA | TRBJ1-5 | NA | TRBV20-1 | CSASPQDYSNQPQHF | TGCAGTGCTAGTCCCCAAGATTATAGCAATCAGCCCCAGCATTTT
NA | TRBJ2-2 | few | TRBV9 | CASSVEQSAGELFF | TGTGCCAGCAGCGTAGAACAGTCGGCCGGGGAGCTGTTTTTT
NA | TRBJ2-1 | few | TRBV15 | CATSRADSPYNEQFF | TGTGCCACCAGCAGAGCTGACTCCCCCTACAATGAGCAGTTCTTC
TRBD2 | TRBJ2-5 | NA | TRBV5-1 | CASSSGLGEETQYF | TGCGCCAGCAGCTCTGGACTAGGGGAGGAGACCCAGTACTTC
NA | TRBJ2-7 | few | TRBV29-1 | CSVEEGSGDYEQYF | TGCAGCGTTGAAGAGGGTAGCGGAGACTACGAGCAGTACTTC
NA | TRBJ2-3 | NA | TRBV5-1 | CASSLRHTSTDTQYF | TGCGCCAGCAGCCTAAGACATACGAGCACAGATACGCAGTATTTT
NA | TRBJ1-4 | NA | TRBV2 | CASIRDSKNEKLFF | TGTGCCAGCATCCGCGACAGCAAGAATGAAAAACTGTTTTTT
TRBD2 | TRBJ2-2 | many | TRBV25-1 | CASSRTSGGSNTGELFF | TGTGCCAGCAGCCGGACTAGCGGGGGGTCGAACACCGGGGAGCTGTTTTTT
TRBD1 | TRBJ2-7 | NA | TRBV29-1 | CSVALLGQVIF | TGCAGCGTTGCTTTGCTGGGACAGGTTATTTTC
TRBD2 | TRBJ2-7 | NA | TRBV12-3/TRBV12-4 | CASSWTSGLTYEQYF | TGTGCCAGCAGTTGGACTAGCGGGCTAACCTACGAGCAGTACTTC
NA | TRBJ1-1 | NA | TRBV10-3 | CAIRQPQGTEAFF | TGTGCCATCAGACAACCCCAGGGCACTGAAGCTTTCTTT
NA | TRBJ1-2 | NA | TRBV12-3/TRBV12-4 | CASSGDGQVLYGYTF | TGTGCCAGCAGTGGGGACGGGCAGGTCCTCTATGGCTACACCTTC
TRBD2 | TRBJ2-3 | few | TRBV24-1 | CATSDDHLAGVTDTQYF | TGTGCCACCAGTGATGATCATCTAGCGGGGGTCACAGATACGCAGTATTTT
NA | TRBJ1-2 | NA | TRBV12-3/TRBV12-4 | CASSFQFGFEGDGYTF | TGTGCCAGCAGTTTTCAGTTTGGTTTCGAAGGCGATGGCTACACCTTC
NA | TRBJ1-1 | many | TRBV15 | CATSRDYQNTEAFF | TGTGCCACCAGCAGAGACTACCAGAACACTGAAGCTTTCTTT
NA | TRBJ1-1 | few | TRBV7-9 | CASSLAGTKNTEAFF | TGTGCCAGCAGCTTAGCAGGGACAAAGAACACTGAAGCTTTCTTT
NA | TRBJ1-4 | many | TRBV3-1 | CASSQGDYRAGEKLFF | TGTGCCAGCAGCCAAGGGGATTACAGGGCTGGTGAAAAACTGTTTTTT
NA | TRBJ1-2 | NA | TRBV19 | CASSIGTALDYGYTF | TGTGCCAGTAGTATAGGAACAGCTCTGGACTATGGCTACACCTTC
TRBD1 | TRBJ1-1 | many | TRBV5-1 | CASSFDGATGGAYTEAFF | TGCGCCAGCAGCTTCGACGGGGCCACAGGGGGCGCCTACACTGAAGCTTTCTTT
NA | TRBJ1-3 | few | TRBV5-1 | CASSIASGNTIYF | TGCGCCAGCAGCATTGCCAGTGGAAACACCATATATTTT
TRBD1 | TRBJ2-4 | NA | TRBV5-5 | CASRSTGTGAIWDIQYF | TGTGCCAGCAGGTCGACCGGGACAGGGGCGATTTGGGACATTCAGTACTTC
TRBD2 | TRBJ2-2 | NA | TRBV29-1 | CSVGTSGVYTGELFF | TGCAGCGTGGGGACTAGCGGGGTATACACCGGGGAGCTGTTTTTT
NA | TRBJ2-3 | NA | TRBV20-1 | CSASKDLVSDTQYF | TGCAGTGCTAGCAAGGACTTGGTGTCAGATACGCAGTATTTT
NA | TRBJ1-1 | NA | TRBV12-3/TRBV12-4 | CASTRQTSNTEAFF | TGTGCCAGCACCCGTCAGACGTCGAACACTGAAGCTTTCTTT
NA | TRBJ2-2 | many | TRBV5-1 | CASSLTGKNTGELFF | TGCGCCAGCAGCCTGACAGGCAAGAACACCGGGGAGCTGTTTTTT
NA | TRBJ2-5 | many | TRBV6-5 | CASSYSWTGSQETQYF | TGTGCCAGCAGTTACTCGTGGACGGGAAGTCAAGAGACCCAGTACTTC
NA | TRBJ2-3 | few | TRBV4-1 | CASSRDGGTDTQYF | TGCGCCAGCAGCCGGGACGGAGGCACAGATACGCAGTATTTT
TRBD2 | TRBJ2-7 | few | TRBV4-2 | CASSQDGLAGGSYEQYF | TGTGCCAGCAGCCAAGATGGACTAGCGGGGGGATCCTACGAGCAGTACTTC
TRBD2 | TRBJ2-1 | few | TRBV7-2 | CASSLGKGRGVEQFF | TGTGCCAGCAGCTTAGGAAAAGGGCGGGGGGTCGAGCAGTTCTTC
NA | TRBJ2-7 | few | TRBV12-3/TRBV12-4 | CASRWDGTPKYEQYF | TGTGCCAGCAGGTGGGACGGGACTCCAAAGTACGAGCAGTACTTC
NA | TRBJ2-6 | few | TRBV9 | CASSVDQKRSGANVLTF | TGTGCCAGCAGCGTAGATCAGAAGAGGTCTGGGGCCAACGTCCTGACTTTC
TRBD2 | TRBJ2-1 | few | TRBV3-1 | CASSHRLAGYYNEQFF | TGTGCCAGCAGCCACAGACTAGCGGGGTACTACAATGAGCAGTTCTTC
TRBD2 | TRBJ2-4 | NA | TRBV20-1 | CSARVRGGTKNIQYF | TGCAGTGCTAGAGTACGCGGGGGGACCAAAAACATTCAGTACTTC
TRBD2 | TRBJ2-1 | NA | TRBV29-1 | CSVDLIERGYNEQFF | TGCAGCGTTGATCTCATAGAGCGGGGCTACAATGAGCAGTTCTTC
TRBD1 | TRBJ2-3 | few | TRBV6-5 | CASSYFRDRGGADTQYF | TGTGCCAGCAGTTACTTCCGGGACAGGGGAGGGGCAGATACGCAGTATTTT
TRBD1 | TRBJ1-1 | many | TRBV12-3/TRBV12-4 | CASSATGGTEAFF | TGTGCCAGCAGCGCCACAGGGGGCACTGAAGCTTTCTTT
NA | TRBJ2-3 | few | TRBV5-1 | CASSLISGITDTQYF | TGCGCCAGCAGCTTGATCTCCGGAATCACAGATACGCAGTATTTT
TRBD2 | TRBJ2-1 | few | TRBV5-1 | CASSFVRGGYNEQFF | TGCGCCAGCAGCTTCGTCCGGGGGGGCTACAATGAGCAGTTCTTC
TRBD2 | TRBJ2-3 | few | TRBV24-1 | CATSVRLAGGSADTQYF | TGTGCCACCAGTGTCCGTCTAGCGGGAGGATCTGCAGATACGCAGTATTTT
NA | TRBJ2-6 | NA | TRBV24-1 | CATSRTGPGANVLTF | TGTGCCACCAGCCGAACAGGGCCTGGGGCCAACGTCCTGACTTTC
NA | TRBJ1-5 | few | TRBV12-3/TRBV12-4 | CASRSQGGGNQPQHF | TGTGCCAGCAGGTCTCAGGGAGGCGGCAATCAGCCCCAGCATTTT